This TCR beta chain was sequenced for a study of brain metastases from non-small cell lung cancer. This clone was counted between two and nine times. Method: immunoSEQ multiplex PCR; TCRdb's copy keeps in-frame clones and lacks some. The repertoire holds approximately 2,000 clones, with 84% as singletons. Sequencing used primary lung tumor tissue. This receptor was obtained from a donor at least 40 years old with non-small cell lung cancer.

The CDR3 protein is CASSQNMNTEAFF. The CDR3 DNA is TGTGCCAGCAGCCAAAATATGAACACTGAAGCTTTCTTT. The rearrangement links TRBV7-9 to TRBJ1-1; D is undetermined. This CDR3 has 13 amino acids. V lost 5 bases to trimming and J lost 0 bases, with 7 bases between them. The germline gives CDR1 SEHNR, CDR2 FQNEAQ (reference sequence).